This TCR beta chain originates from a study of beta chain features in type 1 diabetes (dated by TCRdb to the late 2010s). About the investigation overall: Mean age, gender distribution, total cell number and subset yield were not different between patients and healthy donors. In the study, TCRB repertoires of sorted circulating CD4+ T cell subsets from recently diagnosed type 1 diabetes patients were compared with those of matched healthy donors. Regulatory and stem cell-like memory subsets were isolated from only 8 patients and about 8 healthy donors, whereas naive and central memory subsets came from all 30 or so donors. A total of approximately 99,000,000 sorted cells were examined across all samples, and RNA yield correlated strongly with the number of cells per subset. Study-level results and caveats: At VDJ recombination sites, patients with type 1 diabetes made fewer insertions and deleted more nucleotides, a pattern implying thymic rearrangement abnormalities. Naive, central memory and regulatory TCRB repertoires appeared to be more alike among patients than among healthy donors. Because the HLA sub-analyses included only small numbers of individuals, any influence of HLA type on TCRB rearrangement was left unresolved. Because cDNA was sequenced instead of genomic DNA, activated cells with high expression could be over-represented, although the groups did not differ in activation or CD3 levels. PCR may preferentially amplify shorter templates, but because patient and control samples were amplified and corrected together, any resulting skew would affect both groups equally. Type 1 diabetes patients showed a moderate but significant shortening of TCRB CDR3 length in all four CD4+ subsets.

All of the isolated RNA was reverse transcribed with the High Capacity cDNA Reverse Transcription Kit, so expressed TCRB transcripts were sequenced. Deep immunoSEQ sequencing was performed on naive, central memory and regulatory T cell samples, with an average of around 3.5 million total reads per sample. Sorted cells were lysed in RLT buffer, and RNA was extracted using DNase-treated RNeasy Micro or Mini kits according to cell number. Each cell subset was processed on its own to prevent cross-contamination, while patient and healthy donor samples were processed together. Using the immunoSEQ multiplex PCR, TCRB sequences were amplified from cDNA into 87-bp fragments spanning the CDR3 region. Sequencing of the amplicons was performed on the Illumina HiSeq platform. On the authors' methods: PCR bias was computationally corrected using synthetic template baselines, reads within Hamming distance 2 were collapsed, and singletons that could not be merged were discarded. Reads were aligned against IMGT to assign V, D and J genes, CDR3 length and insertions or deletions at six rearrangement sites. Within each subset, clonotype counts were normalized to the number of sorted cells before true diversity and Gini coefficients were calculated with the tcR R package. Repertoire sharing was quantified using the overlap coefficient calculated on TCRB nucleotide sequences. In its TCRdb copy, this immuneACCESS table keeps in-frame sequences only and misses some clones. Where compared with another copy, unresolved V genes explain less than half of these, and the others have no known cause. From that table come the V and J calls and clone size; the DNA was used to work out D and trimming. The sample profile shows a few hundred thousand clones; around 10% of them were found once. The top ten clonotypes cover about 0.6% of the sample.

From each donor, a single peripheral blood sample of 100 to 150 mL on average was drawn into heparinised tubes. Using a panel that included CD45RO, CCR7, CD25, CD127, CD95 and CD27, naive, central memory, regulatory and stem cell-like memory CD4+ T cells were sorted on a BD FACSAria II. A purity above 98% was achieved for all sorted populations. PBMCs were isolated immediately by Lymphoprep density gradient centrifugation and stained directly without culture. To minimize batch effects, samples were stained and sorted in pairs, one healthy donor with one patient per experiment. This clone was seen ten or more times. Its antigen has not been determined. No base quality information exists; no much larger clone differs at one position. Based on the germline V gene, the CDR1 and CDR2 sequences are SGHAT and FQNNGV. V is clipped by 2 bases and J by 2 bases, and the sequence between their germline boundaries is 10 bases long. The CDR3 measures 14 amino acids from cysteine to phenylalanine. This entry keeps only the CDR3 DNA: 42 bases, framed from base 1.

The receptor was derived from a man aged 30 to 39 with type 1 diabetes. Recombination joined TRBV11-2 with TRBJ2-7, with the identity of the D gene unclear. The sequencing sample was made of central memory CD4+ T cells from blood. CDR3 protein: CASSLMITAYEQYF. The sequence in DNA is TGTGCCAGCAGCTTAATGATCACTGCCTACGAGCAGTACTTC. The full variable domain, with segments outside the CDR3 supplied by the reference TRBV11-2 and TRBJ2-7 proteins, appears as EAGVAQSPRYKIIEKRQSVAFWCNPISGHATLYWYQQILGQGPKLLIQFQNNGVVDDSQLPKDRFSAERLKGVDSTLKIQPAKLEDSAVYLCASSLMITAYEQYFGPGTRLTVT.